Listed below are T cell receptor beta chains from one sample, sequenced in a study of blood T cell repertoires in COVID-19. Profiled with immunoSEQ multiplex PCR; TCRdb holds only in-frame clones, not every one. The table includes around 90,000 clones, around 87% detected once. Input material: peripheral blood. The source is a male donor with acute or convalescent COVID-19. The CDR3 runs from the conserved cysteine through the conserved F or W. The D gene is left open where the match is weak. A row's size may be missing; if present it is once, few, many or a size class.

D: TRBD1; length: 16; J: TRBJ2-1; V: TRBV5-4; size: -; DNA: TGTGCCAGCAGCTTTTCCCAGGGGGCTCGTGTTAATGAGCAGTTCTTC; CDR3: CASSFSQGARVNEQFF
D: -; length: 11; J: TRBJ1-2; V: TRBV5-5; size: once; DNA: TGTGCCAGCAGCCTAGAATATGGCTACACCTTC; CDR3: CASSLEYGYTF
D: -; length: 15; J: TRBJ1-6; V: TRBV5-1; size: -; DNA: TGCGCCAGCAGCTTGGGTGGACAGCCGAATTCACCCCTCCACTTT; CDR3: CASSLGGQPNSPLHF
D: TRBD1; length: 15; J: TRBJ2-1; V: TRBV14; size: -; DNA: TGTGCCAGCAGCCAATGGGGACAGGGAGTCAATGAGCAGTTCTTC; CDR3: CASSQWGQGVNEQFF
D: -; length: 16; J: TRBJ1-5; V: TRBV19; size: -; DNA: TGTGCCAGTAATCAGGGCCTTGTGGGTCCCAATCAGCCCCAGCATTTT; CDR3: CASNQGLVGPNQPQHF
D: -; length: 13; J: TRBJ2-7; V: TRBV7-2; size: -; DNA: TGTGCCAGCAGCTTAGGGCCCAACTACGAGCAGTACTTC; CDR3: CASSLGPNYEQYF
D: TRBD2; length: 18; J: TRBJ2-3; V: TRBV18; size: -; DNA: TGTGCCAGCTCACCCCGACGGGGGGTAGCGGACAGCACAGATACGCAGTATTTT; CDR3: CASSPRRGVADSTDTQYF
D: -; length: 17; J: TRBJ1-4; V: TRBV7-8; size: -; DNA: TGTGCCAGCAGCTTAGTCGGGGGTAGGGGTACTAATGAAAAACTGTTTTTT; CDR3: CASSLVGGRGTNEKLFF
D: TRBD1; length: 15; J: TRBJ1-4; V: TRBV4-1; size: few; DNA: TGCGCCAGCAGCCAACCAGACAGGGGTGGGGAAAAACTGTTTTTT; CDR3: CASSQPDRGGEKLFF
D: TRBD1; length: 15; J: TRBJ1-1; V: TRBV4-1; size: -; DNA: TGCGCCAGCAGCCCTCAGACAGGGTATGACACTGAAGCTTTCTTT; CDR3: CASSPQTGYDTEAFF
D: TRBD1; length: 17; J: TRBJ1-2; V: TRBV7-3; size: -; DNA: TGTGCCAGCAGCTTAACCCCTGACAGGGGCGAGATCTATGGCTACACCTTC; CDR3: CASSLTPDRGEIYGYTF
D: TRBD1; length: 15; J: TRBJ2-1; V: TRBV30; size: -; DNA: TGTGCCTGGAGTGCGCCGGGACAGGGTTATAATGAGCAGTTCTTC; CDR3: CAWSAPGQGYNEQFF
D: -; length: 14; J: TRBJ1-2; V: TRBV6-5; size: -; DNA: TGTGCCAGCTCCCGGACAGTTACTAACTATGGCTACACCTTC; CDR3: CASSRTVTNYGYTF
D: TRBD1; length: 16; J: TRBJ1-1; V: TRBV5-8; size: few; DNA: TGTGCCAGCAGCCCCAACAGGGGACAAGGATTCACTGAAGCTTTCTTT; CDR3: CASSPNRGQGFTEAFF
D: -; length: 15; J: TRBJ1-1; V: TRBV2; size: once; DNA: TGTGCCAGCAGTTCGTCGGGGGGGAGGTACGCTGAAGCTTTCTTT; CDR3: CASSSSGGRYAEAFF
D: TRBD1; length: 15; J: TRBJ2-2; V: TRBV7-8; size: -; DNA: TGTGCCAGCAGCTCAGGACAGGGGCAAAACGGGGAGCTGTTTTTT; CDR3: CASSSGQGQNGELFF
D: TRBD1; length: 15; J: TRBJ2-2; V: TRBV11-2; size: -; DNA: TGTGCCAGCAGCTTAGTGCAGGGGGCTCCCGGGGAGCTGTTTTTT; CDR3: CASSLVQGAPGELFF
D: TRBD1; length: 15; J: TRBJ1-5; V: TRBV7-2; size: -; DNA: TGTGCCAGCAGCTTAGAGGGACAGGGAAATCAGCCCCAGCATTTT; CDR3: CASSLEGQGNQPQHF
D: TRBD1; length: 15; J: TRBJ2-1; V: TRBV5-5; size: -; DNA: TGTGCCAGCAGCTTGGAGGGACAGGGCTACAATGAGCAGTTCTTC; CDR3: CASSLEGQGYNEQFF
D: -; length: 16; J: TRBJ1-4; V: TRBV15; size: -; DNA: TGTGCCACCAGCAGAGGTTACGGGAGGGCAGATGAAAAACTGTTTTTT; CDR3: CATSRGYGRADEKLFF
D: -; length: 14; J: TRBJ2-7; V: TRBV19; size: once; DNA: TGTGCCAGTAGTATTGCGGCAGAATATCGGGAGCAGTACTTC; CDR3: CASSIAAEYREQYF
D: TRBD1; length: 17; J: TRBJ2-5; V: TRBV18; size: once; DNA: TGTGCCAGCTCACCACTTCCGGGACAGGGTTTGTTGGAGACCCAGTACTTC; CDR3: CASSPLPGQGLLETQYF
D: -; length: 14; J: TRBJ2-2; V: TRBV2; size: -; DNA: TGTGCCAGCAGTGAACTCGGGGACACCGGGGAGCTGTTTTTT; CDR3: CASSELGDTGELFF
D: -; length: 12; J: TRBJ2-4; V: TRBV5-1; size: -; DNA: TGCGCCAGTCTAGGATCCCAAAACATTCAGTACTTC; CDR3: CASLGSQNIQYF
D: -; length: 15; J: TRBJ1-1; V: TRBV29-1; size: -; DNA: TGCAGCGTTGAAATGTTGCCAGGGTGGGGCACTGAAGCTTTCTTT; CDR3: CSVEMLPGWGTEAFF
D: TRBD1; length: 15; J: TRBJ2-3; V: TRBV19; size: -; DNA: TGTGCCAGTAGTGACGACAGGGCCCCCATTGATACGCAGTATTTT; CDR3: CASSDDRAPIDTQYF
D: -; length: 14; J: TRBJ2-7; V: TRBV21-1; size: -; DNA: TGTGCCAGCAGCAACCGGGACTGTACCTACGAGCAGTACTTC; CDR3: CASSNRDCTYEQYF
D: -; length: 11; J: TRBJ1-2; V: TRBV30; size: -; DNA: TGTGCCTGGAGTGGTACAGGGTATCCCACCTTC; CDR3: CAWSGTGYPTF
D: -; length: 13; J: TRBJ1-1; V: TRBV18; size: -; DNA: TGTGCCAGCTCACGCGGGGAGAACACTGAAGCTTTCTTT; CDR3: CASSRGENTEAFF
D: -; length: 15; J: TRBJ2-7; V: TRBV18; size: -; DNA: TGTGCCAGCTCACCACAAAAAGACTTAGCCTACGAGCAGTACTTC; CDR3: CASSPQKDLAYEQYF